The 7 T cell receptor beta chains below all came from one sample that was sequenced in a study of cytomegalovirus exposure and HLA in healthy donors. PCR involved 60 Vbeta and 13 Jbeta primers. Clones were read by immunoSEQ multiplex PCR, and TCRdb kept only the in-frame ones, dropping some. The sample lists fewer than 200,000 clones, about nine tenths seen once, with 1.1% in the top ten. Sequencing used PBMCs. These receptors came from a boy aged 2 to 10 in good health and CMV-seronegative.

The V and J genes are TRBV5-1 and TRBJ2-1, with TRBD1 as a possible D gene (5 bases). The germline CDR1 and CDR2 sequences are SGHRS and YFSETQ. The CDR3 extends over 14 amino acids. V was shortened by 0 bases and J by 3 bases, with 7 bases between the two germline ends. The CDR3 DNA follows: TGCGCCAGCAGCTTGGAGCAGGGCTACAATGAGCAGTTCTTC. Its protein product is CASSLEQGYNEQFF.

The rearrangement joins TRBV6-5 to TRBJ2-7, with TRBD2 as a possible D gene (6 bases). Germline CDR1 and CDR2: MNHEY and SVGAGI. The CDR3 has 15 amino acids. The V and J ends lost 0 bases and 2 bases respectively, with 11 bases between them. Here the CDR3 reads CASSYSGGKAYEQYF. CDR3 coding DNA: TGTGCCAGCAGTTACTCGGGCGGGAAGGCCTACGAGCAGTACTTC.

The rearrangement uses TRBV5-1 and TRBJ2-5; 11 nucleotides align to TRBD2. Trimming at V came to 5 bases and at J to 2 bases, leaving 5 bases not matched to a gene. The germline V gene encodes CDR1 SGHRS and CDR2 YFSETQ. The CDR3 is 15 residues long. CDR3 DNA: TGCGCCAGCAGTAGCGGGAGGGCCCAACAAGAGACCCAGTACTTC. It is translated as CASSSGRAQQETQYF.

CDR3 sequence reads: CASSGIGQAYGYTF. CDR3 coding DNA: TGTGCCAGCAGCGGAATCGGACAGGCTTATGGCTACACCTTC. This chain uses TRBV7-9 with TRBJ1-2; TRBD1 matches 7 bases. The V gene end was trimmed by 5 bases and the J gene end by 5 bases; junction bases not matched to a gene: 8. The CDR3 totals 14 residues. Germline V lookup: CDR1 SEHNR, CDR2 FQNEAQ (reference sequence).

The rearrangement links TRBV5-4 to TRBJ2-7; tentative D call: TRBD1 (5 bases). Per germline, CDR1 SGHNT and CDR2 YYREEE (reference sequence). The CDR3 sequence is 13 residues long. Trimming removed 2 bases from V and 3 bases from J, with 9 bases in between. CDR3 sequence (DNA): TGTGCCAGCAGCTTAGACAGAGACTACGAGCAGTACTTC. This encodes CASSLDRDYEQYF.

The gene calls are TRBV19 and TRBJ2-6; no clear D gene. Germline CDR1 and CDR2: LNHDA and SQIVND (reference sequence). Trimming left V 6 bases short and J 1 base short, with 4 bases between. This CDR3 is built from 13 residues. The CDR3 sequence is CASRASGANVLTF. Here the CDR3 DNA reads TGTGCCAGTAGAGCGTCTGGGGCCAACGTCCTGACTTTC.

In regard to this clone: A read error may produce the germline difference seen at one junction end. The V call is TRBV19, the J call TRBJ1-5, with 9 positions matching TRBD1. The CDR3 loop spans 15 amino acids. Germline-derived CDR1 and CDR2 are LNHDA and SQIVND (reference sequence). CDR3 protein: CTSSSGTGPGQPQHF. The DNA for the CDR3 is TGTACCAGTAGCTCAGGGACAGGGCCCGGTCAGCCCCAGCATTTT.